This entry features one TCR beta chain sequence. The antigen is undetermined. The CDR3 length is 12 residues. In germline, CDR1 is SNHLY, CDR2 FYNNEI. V was cut by 7 bases and J by 7 bases, with 13 bases left in between. These data belong to a study of T cell responses to AZD1222 COVID-19 vaccine. Study observations and caveats: Repertoire sampling happened only post peak T cell response. The reported proportion of spike-specific TCRs targeting unmutated variant regions was nearly half.

Only in-frame clones appear in the TCRdb table, and some are missing; sequencing was by immunoSEQ multiplex PCR. The data contain 75,000 to 100,000 clones, roughly 88% of them singletons. The sequences come from peripheral blood, collected on day 0 of MenACWY control vaccination. The receptor was isolated from an adult in good health. The V and J genes are TRBV2 and TRBJ1-2; D not certain. CDR3 sequence (DNA): TGTGCCAGCAAGCCCACAGTTTCTGGCTACACCTTC. This encodes CASKPTVSGYTF.